The 10 T cell receptor beta chains listed next were all sequenced from one sample in a study of T-cell reconstitution after alpha-beta-depleted transplantation in children. This sample's TCRbeta library carried unique molecular identifier barcodes. One entry per CDR3 protein, called by TCRdb with MiXCR from the PCR reads. There are about 830,000 distinct CDR3 sequences in the sample; roughly 16% occur only once, and about 4.6% lies in the top ten. The sequencing used PBMCs, mostly from graft donor cells, collected 360 days after TCRalphabeta/CD19-depleted stem cell transplant. Receptor source: a male patient between 5 and 17 years old who had a stem cell transplant for acute lymphoblastic leukemia, so the T cells may come from the graft donor.

A few counts support this clonotype. The genes are TRBV5-6 and TRBJ2-1; D unresolved. Trimming stripped 7 bases from V and 8 bases from J, with 10 bases between. Germline CDR1 and CDR2: SGHDT and YYEEEE. The CDR3 has 11 amino acids. The CDR3 nucleotides read TGTGCCAGCTCCCAATGGGATGAGCAGTTCTTC. Its translation: CASSQWDEQFF.

This clonotype turned up a few times. The gene calls are TRBV5-8 and TRBJ2-1; tentatively, D is TRBD1 (8 bases). Germline CDR1 and CDR2: SGHTS and YDEGEE. The CDR3 is made up of 15 amino acids. Trimming removed 5 bases at V and 10 bases at J, with 22 bases between. The CDR3 reads CASRKTGEGAIEQFF. The CDR3 bases are TGTGCCAGCAGGAAGACAGGGGAGGGCGCAATAGAGCAGTTCTTC. Full variable domain (missing parts from reference TRBV5-8 and TRBJ2-1): EAGVTQSPTHLIKTRGQQATLRCSPISGHTSVYWYQQALGLGLQFLLWYDEGEERNRGNFPPRFSGRQFPNYSSELNVNALELEDSALYLCASRKTGEGAIEQFFGPGTRLTVL.

The rearrangement uses TRBV2 and TRBJ1-2; D not certain. Trimming shortened V by 6 bases and J by 7 bases, and 21 bases separated the two germline ends. Germline CDR1 SNHLY, CDR2 FYNNEI. There are 15 residues in the CDR3. The CDR3 DNA sequence: TGTGCCAGCAGCGACGGCCCGGGTCCGCCGGTTGGCTACACCTTC. This gives the protein CASSDGPGPPVGYTF. The whole variable domain, remainder taken from reference TRBV2 and TRBJ1-2, is EPEVTQTPSHQVTQMGQEVILRCVPISNHLYFYWYRQILGQKVEFLVSFYNNEISEKSEIFDDQFSVERPDGSNFTLKIRSTKLEDSAMYFCASSDGPGPPVGYTFGSGTRLTVV.

This clonotype was observed a handful of times. The chain uses TRBV4-1 and TRBJ1-5, with D maybe TRBD1 (5 bases). Trimming took 1 base from V and 3 from J, leaving 7 bases between them. The CDR3 runs 14 residues. From germline, CDR1 is MGHRA and CDR2 YSYEKL. In nucleotides, the CDR3 is TGCGCCAGCAGCCAAGTGGGGCTCAATCAGCCCCAGCATTTT. Protein: CASSQVGLNQPQHF.

With respect to this clonotype: The CDR3 ends on some other residue instead of the conserved phenylalanine or tryptophan, so this is likely a read error. V is TRBV16 and J is TRBJ2-7; either TRBD1 or TRBD2 may fit D (5 bases each). This CDR3 spans 14 amino acids. Per the germline V gene, CDR1 is KGHSY and CDR2 is FQNENV. Trimming took off 4 bases at V and 3 bases at J, with 13 bases between the two ends. CDR3 amino acids: CASSRSTAVYEQYI. CDR3 DNA: TGTGCCAGCAGCCGGTCGACAGCGGTCTACGAGCAGTACATC.

The sample holds a few counts of this clonotype. The chain carries TRBV12-3 or TRBV12-4 and TRBJ2-7, with D possibly TRBD1 on 5 matching bases. The CDR3 has 16 amino acids. V lost 6 bases to trimming and J lost 2 bases, with 20 bases between them. CDR3 in amino acids: CASRAPGLTYAYEQYF. The CDR3 region has the DNA TGTGCCAGCAGAGCCCCAGGGTTAACGTACGCCTACGAGCAGTACTTC.

Concerning this clonotype: This sequence may be a read error, since a much larger clone differs from it by one base. This rearrangement joins TRBV10-3 to TRBJ1-5; D remains unclear. This CDR3 contains 15 residues. Germline-derived CDR1 and CDR2 are ENHRY and SYGVKD. CDR3 coding DNA: TGTGCCATCCGTGAGTCTGCACTTAGCAATCAGCCCCAGCATTTT. Residues: CAIRESALSNQPQHF.

In its sample, this clonotype was seen many times. V gene TRBV20-1 combines with J gene TRBJ1-5; D remains ambiguous. Germline CDR1 is DFQATT and CDR2 is SNEGSKA (reference sequence). The CDR3 has 12 amino acids. V lost 4 bases and J lost 5, with 9 bases in between. This chain's CDR3 is CSAILRDQPQHF. The CDR3 region has the DNA TGCAGTGCTATACTCCGTGATCAGCCCCAGCATTTT.

The rearrangement links TRBV5-1 to TRBJ2-3, with D maybe TRBD2 (9 bases). This CDR3 contains 16 residues. CDR1 is SGHRS and CDR2 is YFSETQ in the germline V gene. The V end was cut by 0 bases, the J end by 5 bases, with 16 bases between. The CDR3 DNA follows: TGCGCCAGCAGCTTGGATGCGGGAGGGACAGGAGATACGCAGTATTTT. Its protein is CASSLDAGGTGDTQYF.

The chain employs TRBV29-1 and TRBJ2-5, with D unclear. CDR3 size: 10 residues. V was pared by 7 bases and J by 2 bases, with 5 bases between. Per germline, CDR1 SQVTM and CDR2 ANQGSEA. The CDR3, as DNA: TGCAGCGCACAACAAGAGACCCAGTACTTC. Protein product: CSAQQETQYF.